This T cell receptor (beta chain) emerged from a study of blood T cell repertoires in COVID-19. At the level of the study: Material from acute and convalescent COVID-19 was sourced from the United States, Italy and Spain. T cells, B-cell-depleted T cells, or PBMCs provided the cDNA or gDNA that served as material.

Original analysis: Amplification from reference gene primers served as the basis for estimated nucleated cell counts. TCRdb keeps only in-frame clones here, not all; method: immunoSEQ multiplex PCR. That table supplies the V and J calls and clone size; D and trimming were determined from the DNA. The repertoire holds fewer than 250,000 clones, with roughly 80% as singletons. This CDR3 comprises 15 residues. The V gene's germline CDR1 is SGHDT and CDR2 YYEEEE. Trimming pared 0 bases from V and 0 bases from J, leaving 7 bases between. Those enrolled in Seattle joined during active infection and were followed longitudinally afterward.

Source material: peripheral blood. V usage is TRBV5-6 and J usage is TRBJ1-3; D remains ambiguous. This receptor was identified in a man aged 60-69 years with COVID-19, enrolled during active disease. CDR3 protein: CASSLEQSSGNTIYF. The CDR3 coding sequence is TGTGCCAGCAGCTTGGAACAGAGCTCTGGAAACACCATATATTTT.